The 5 T cell receptor beta chains reported below all come from one sample, sequenced in a study of blood T cell repertoires in COVID-19. TCRdb's table, derived via immunoSEQ multiplex PCR, lists solely in-frame clones and lacks some. This repertoire shows 100,000 to 150,000 clones, almost 90% found once; its top ten account for 0.88%. The specimen was peripheral blood. The receptors were gathered from a woman in her fifties or sixties with active or convalescent COVID-19.

This clone was seen only once. V and J are TRBV9 and TRBJ1-6, with D uncertain. The V end lost 0 bases, the J end lost 10 bases, and 14 bases lay between the germline ends. There are 15 residues in the CDR3. Germline loops: CDR1 SGDLS, CDR2 YYNGEE. The CDR3 sequence: CASSVGGGVGSPLHF. Written as DNA, the CDR3 is TGTGCCAGCAGCGTAGGTGGCGGGGTAGGCTCACCCCTCCACTTT.

The DNA for the CDR3 is TGTGCCATCGGCGGACTAGCGGGAACGCGGGGCGAGCAGTACTTC. It translates to CAIGGLAGTRGEQYF. The chain combines TRBV10-3 with TRBJ2-7; TRBD2 matches 12 bases. The CDR3 loop spans 15 amino acids. V lost 8 bases to trimming and J lost 6 bases; unmatched junction nucleotides: 11. Germline assignment: CDR1 ENHRY and CDR2 SYGVKD.

Comment on this clone: Germline is not matched at one junction end, which may reflect a read error. The chain has TRBV20-1 and TRBJ1-5, with D tentatively TRBD1 (6 bases). The CDR3 is made up of 11 amino acids. CDR1 and CDR2 from the germline V gene are DFQATT and SNEGSKA (reference sequence). CDR3 in amino acids: CSAGGAELLYF. CDR3 nucleotide sequence: TGCAGTGCAGGGGGAGCGGAGCTTTTGTATTTT.

The V and J genes are TRBV27 and TRBJ2-5; no clear D gene. This CDR3 contains 11 residues. Germline CDR1 MNHEY, CDR2 SMNVEV (reference sequence). Between the trimmed V and J ends, which lost 10 bases and 2 bases, there was a span of 8 bases. The CDR3 loop reads CATREQETQYF. In DNA, the CDR3 is TGTGCCACTCGTGAGCAAGAGACCCAGTACTTC.

This chain connects TRBV5-1 to TRBJ1-2; unclear D gene. The CDR3 totals 12 residues. In germline, CDR1 is SGHRS, CDR2 YFSETQ. Trimming removed 0 bases from V and 3 bases from J, with 3 bases in between. The CDR3 spells CASSLADYGYTF. The CDR3 nucleotides read TGCGCCAGCAGCTTGGCCGACTATGGCTACACCTTC.